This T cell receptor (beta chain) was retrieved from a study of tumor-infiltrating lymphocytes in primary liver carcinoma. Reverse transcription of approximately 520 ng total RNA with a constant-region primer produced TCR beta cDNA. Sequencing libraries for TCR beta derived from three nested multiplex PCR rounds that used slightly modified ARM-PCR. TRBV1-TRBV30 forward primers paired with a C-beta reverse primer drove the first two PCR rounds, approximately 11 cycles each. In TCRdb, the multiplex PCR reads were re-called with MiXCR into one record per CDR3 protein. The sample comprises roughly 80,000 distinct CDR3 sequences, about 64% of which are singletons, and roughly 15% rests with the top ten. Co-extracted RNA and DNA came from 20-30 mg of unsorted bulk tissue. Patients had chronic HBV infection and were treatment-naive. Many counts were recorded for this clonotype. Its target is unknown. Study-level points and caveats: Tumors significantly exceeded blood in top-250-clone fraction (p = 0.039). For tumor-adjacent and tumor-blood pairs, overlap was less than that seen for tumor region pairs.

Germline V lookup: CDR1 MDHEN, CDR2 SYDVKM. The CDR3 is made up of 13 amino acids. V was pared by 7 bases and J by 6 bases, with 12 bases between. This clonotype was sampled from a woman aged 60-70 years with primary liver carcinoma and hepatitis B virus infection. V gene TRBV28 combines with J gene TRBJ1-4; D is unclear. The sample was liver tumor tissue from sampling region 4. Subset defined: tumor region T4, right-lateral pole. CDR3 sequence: CASNGQNDEKLFF. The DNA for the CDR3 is TGTGCCAGCAATGGGCAGAACGATGAAAAACTGTTTTTT. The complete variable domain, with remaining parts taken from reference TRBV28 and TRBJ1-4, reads DVKVTQSSRYLVKRTGEKVFLECVQDMDHENMFWYRQDPGLGLRLIYFSYDVKMKEKGDIPEGYSVSREKKERFSLILESASTNQTSMYLCASNGQNDEKLFFGSGTQLSVL.